This T cell receptor (beta chain) is from a study of T cells after yellow fever vaccination (dated by TCRdb to between 2018 and 2020). Some background on the complete study: Libraries from fractions with low cell numbers were prepared with the SMART-Seq v4 Ultra Low Input RNA kit. To follow T-cell clones before and after primary and booster YFV17D yellow fever vaccination, bulk TCR alpha and beta repertoires were sequenced over time. Two healthy male donors, one aged 18 to 29 and one aged 30 to 40 years, were included in the cohort. Blood was collected at multiple timepoints before and after primary and secondary immunization, and bulk PBMC replicates and cell subsets were isolated. What the study reported, not specific to this receptor: Because the study included only a couple of donors, the extent to which the findings can be generalized is limited. The secondary T-cell response was weaker than the primary response but faster, peaking on day 5 instead of day 15. After the booster, most clones that had expanded after primary vaccination were detected again (around 97% of CD4 and 88% of CD8), suggesting broad maintenance of memory. Because abundant contaminating clonotypes from the bulk population could be contained in FACS-sorted repertoires, computational filtering was required. A small share of clonotypes occurred in both CD4 and CD8 compartments, likely arising from convergent recombination.

This clonotype has at least ten counts. Its antigen is not yet known. No per-base quality is available; no much larger clone lies one base away. What this sample's treatment or condition label stands for: live attenuated yellow fever vaccine strain. PBMCs were isolated from peripheral blood using a standard Ficoll-Paque protocol. CD4 and CD8 T-cell fractions were isolated with Dynabeads CD4 and CD8 positive selection kits. RNA was extracted with TriZol from bulk PBMCs, CD4 and CD8 fractions, and dextramer-positive and dextramer-negative fractions. TCR cDNA was synthesized by 5'RACE template switching, which introduced a universal primer site and unique molecular identifiers. cDNA synthesis was primed from both the TCR alpha and TCR beta constant segments. Libraries were amplified in two PCR steps, with sample barcodes and sequencing adapters added in the second step. Sequencing of the libraries was done on either Illumina HiSeq 2500 (2x100 bp) or NovaSeq (2x150 bp). On the authors' methods: Demultiplexing of reads and collapsing into UMI consensus sequences were performed with MIGEC, and V(D)J alignment was carried out with MiXCR. Clonotypes responding to the vaccine were identified with edgeR on replicate PBMC samples, with the criteria of FDR below 0.01 and a log2 fold change above 5 up to day 15. Each bulk clonotype received a CD4 or CD8 identity based on whether the sequenced CD4 or CD8 repertoire contained that clonotype at higher abundance. The public reads were run again by TCRdb, first through fastp at Q25 and then through MiXCR, and only productive beta chains were kept. Duplicate CDR3 protein sequences are folded into a single record with the most common DNA and genes. None of the V and J calls come from the authors' own analysis; TCRdb made them. This sample has around 300,000 distinct CDR3 sequences in its table, and 13% of those were observed once. The ten largest account for 0.4% to 0.55% of the sample.

The germline ends are 14 bases apart after V is trimmed by 5 bases and J by 1 base. The CDR3 holds 14 amino acids from the cysteine to the phenylalanine. Just the 42-base CDR3 DNA is kept, in frame starting at base 1. The germline V gene (reference sequence) supplies CDR1 DFQATT and CDR2 SNEGSKA. The source material was CD4+ T cells sorted from PBMCs, sampled 45 days after the yellow fever booster vaccination. This receptor was taken from a man younger than 40 who received the YFV17D yellow fever vaccine. The chain couples TRBV20-1 to TRBJ1-1; 5 matching bases give a weak D call of TRBD1. The encoded CDR3 is CSASPGRQNTEAFF. The nucleotide sequence is given as TGCAGTGCTTCCCCGGGACGGCAGAACACTGAAGCTTTCTTT.